One sample yielded the 26 T cell receptor beta chains listed below, sequenced in a study of CD8 T cells in Susac syndrome (dated by TCRdb to 2018 to 2020). The library was built by means of the immunoSEQ multiplex PCR assay. RNA was extracted using the RNeasy kit, and about 0.45 to 1 microgram was reverse transcribed with random hexamers. TCRdb trimmed public reads at Q25 via fastp, called clones via MiXCR and kept in-frame beta chains. CDR3 protein sequences are deduplicated, and each keeps its most common genes and DNA. The sample table shows 150,000 to 200,000 distinct CDR3 sequences, and approximately 95% are seen once. The ten top clones hold about 0.089% of the sample. Sequencing input: CD4+ T cells from PBMCs. All receptors come from a human donor with multiple sclerosis.

This rearrangement joins TRBV12-3 or TRBV12-4 to TRBJ1-1; D may be TRBD1 (6 bases). The CDR3 totals 14 residues. With 4 bases removed from V and 1 base from J, the gap between germline ends came to 10 bases. The CDR3 region is CASSSRGANTEAFF. The CDR3 coding sequence is TGTGCCAGCAGTTCCCGGGGGGCGAACACTGAAGCTTTCTTT.

The table lists this clonotype with a count of one. The chain uses TRBV27 and TRBJ2-5; 7 nucleotides line up with TRBD1. V lost 4 bases to trimming and J lost 5 bases; unmatched junction nucleotides: 4. CDR3 length: 13 amino acids. Germline V gives CDR1 MNHEY, CDR2 SMNVEV (reference sequence). The CDR3 reads CASSSDRAETQYF. CDR3 bases: TGTGCCAGCAGTTCAGACAGGGCTGAGACCCAGTACTTC.

This chain joins TRBV20-1 and TRBJ2-5; the match to TRBD2 covers 7 bases. This CDR3 comprises 13 residues. J gave up 11 bases and V 1 base, and 10 bases lay outside the gene matches. CDR1 is DFQATT and CDR2 is SNEGSKA in the germline V gene (reference sequence). Written as DNA, the CDR3 is TGCAGTGCTAGAGGGGGGGGTCTAGCGGATCAGTACTTC. This gives the protein CSARGGGLADQYF.

The V and J genes are TRBV12-3 or TRBV12-4 and TRBJ2-7, with D possibly matching TRBD2 (5 bases). The V end lost 6 bases, the J end lost 3 bases, and 9 bases lay between the germline ends. This CDR3 region has 12 residues. The CDR3 loop is CASSWTGYEQYF. CDR3 nucleotides: TGTGCCAGCAGCTGGACTGGCTACGAGCAGTACTTC.

V gene TRBV7-9 combines with J gene TRBJ2-7; D is perhaps TRBD2 (6 bases). V shed 4 bases and J shed 9 bases, with 16 bases lying between them. The CDR3 sequence is 13 residues long. Germline CDR1 reads SEHNR; CDR2 reads FQNEAQ (reference sequence). The DNA of the CDR3 is TGTGCCAGCAGCTCTCGACGGGAGCTCGGGCAGTACTTC. It encodes CASSSRRELGQYF. Full variable domain (rest looked up from reference TRBV7-9 and TRBJ2-7): DTGVSQNPRHKITKRGQNVTFRCDPISEHNRLYWYRQTLGQGPEFLTYFQNEAQLEKSRLLSDRFSAERPKGSFSTLEIQRTEQGDSAMYLCASSSRRELGQYFGPGTRLTVT.

This rearrangement joins TRBV24-1 to TRBJ2-2; 11 nucleotides line up with TRBD1. Per the germline V gene, CDR1 is KGHDR and CDR2 is SFDVKD. V lost 3 bases, J lost 6 bases, and 2 bases stayed unmatched. This CDR3 spans 15 amino acids. The CDR3 is CATSDPGQGAGELFF. CDR3 nucleotide sequence: TGTGCCACCAGTGATCCGGGACAGGGGGCCGGGGAGCTGTTTTTT.

This clonotype was observed once. The chain has TRBV7-3 and TRBJ2-7; 13 nucleotides agree with TRBD2. Germline-derived CDR1 and CDR2 are SGHTA and FQGTGA. V shed 3 bases, J shed 7 bases, and the junction held 6 bases outside the gene matches. The CDR3 totals 15 residues. The chain's CDR3 is CASSFGLAGDGEQYF. Here the CDR3 DNA reads TGTGCCAGCAGCTTCGGACTAGCGGGGGACGGGGAGCAGTACTTC.

The chain is built from TRBV29-1 and TRBJ2-7; D perhaps matches TRBD2 (6 bases). The germline V gene encodes CDR1 SQVTM and CDR2 ANQGSEA. The V gene lost 6 bases and the J gene lost 6 bases, with 15 bases spanning the gap. This CDR3 is 12 amino acids long. CDR3 sequence (DNA): TGCAGCGTCGGAGCGGGCCAAAGCGAGCAGTACTTC. Translation gives CSVGAGQSEQYF.

This chain connects TRBV30 to TRBJ2-7; 12 positions match TRBD2. With V trimmed by 3 bases and J by 2 bases, 14 bases remained unmatched. The CDR3 is 18 residues long. Germline loops: CDR1 GTSNPN, CDR2 SVGIG (reference sequence). The CDR3 here is CAWSPRTSGTLSPYEQYF. In DNA, the CDR3 is TGTGCCTGGAGCCCCCGGACTAGCGGGACTCTCTCACCCTACGAGCAGTACTTC.

The chain employs TRBV5-4 and TRBJ1-2, with a weak D call TRBD1 (5 bases). V was clipped by 4 bases and J by 5 bases, with 9 bases between them. This CDR3 region has 12 residues. The germline V gene encodes CDR1 SGHNT and CDR2 YYREEE (reference sequence). The CDR3 bases are TGTGCCAGCAGCAGCGACAGTTATGGCTACACCTTC. Its protein product is CASSSDSYGYTF. The full variable domain, completed using reference TRBV5-4 and TRBJ1-2, is ETGVTQSPTHLIKTRGQQVTLRCSSQSGHNTVSWYQQALGQGPQFIFQYYREEENGRGNFPPRFSGLQFPNYSSELNVNALELDDSALYLCASSSDSYGYTFGSGTRLTVV.

The J gene is TRBJ1-5, the V gene TRBV6-5, with D hard to call. Germline CDR1 MNHEY, CDR2 SVGAGI. This CDR3 has 14 residues. Trimming shortened V by 0 bases and J by 4 bases, and 7 bases separated the two germline ends. Written as DNA, the CDR3 is TGTGCCAGCAGTTACTCAGGTGATAATCAGCCCCAGCATTTT. Translating gives CASSYSGDNQPQHF.

The V call is TRBV6-2 or TRBV6-3, the J call TRBJ2-3; D unresolved. CDR3 length: 13 amino acids. Per germline, CDR1 MNHEY and CDR2 SVGEGT. V was cut by 6 bases and J by 0 bases, with 7 bases left in between. The CDR3: CASRSTSTDTQYF. The CDR3 DNA sequence: TGTGCCAGCAGGTCCACTAGCACAGATACGCAGTATTTT.

This rearrangement joins TRBV7-9 to TRBJ2-1, with D possibly being TRBD2 (6 bases). Trimming stripped 4 bases from V and 8 bases from J, with 12 bases between. There are 13 residues in the CDR3. Germline CDR1 reads SEHNR; CDR2 reads FQNEAQ (reference sequence). This CDR3 is CASSSWEVDEQFF. The DNA for the CDR3 is TGTGCCAGCAGCTCCTGGGAGGTCGATGAGCAGTTCTTC.

V and J are TRBV11-3 and TRBJ2-5, with D possibly called TRBD1 or TRBD2 (5 bases each). The CDR3 has 17 amino acids. Germline V lookup: CDR1 SGHNT, CDR2 YENEEA. Trimming removed 5 bases at V and 1 base at J, with 20 bases between. The CDR3 spells CASSPGRSTLSQETQYF. In DNA, the CDR3 is TGTGCCAGCAGCCCGGGGCGCAGTACTCTCTCCCAAGAGACCCAGTACTTC. Full variable domain (rest looked up from reference TRBV11-3 and TRBJ2-5): EAGVVQSPRYKIIEKKQPVAFWCNPISGHNTLYWYLQNLGQGPELLIRYENEEAVDDSQLPKDRFSAERLKGVDSTLKIQPAELGDSAVYLCASSPGRSTLSQETQYFGPGTRLLVL.

The chain joins TRBV29-1 to TRBJ2-3; 8 bases are a match to TRBD1. Trimming at V came to 3 bases and at J to 5 bases, leaving 1 base not matched to a gene. The CDR3 is 12 residues long. Germline CDR1 and CDR2: SQVTM and ANQGSEA. The CDR3 bases are TGCAGCGTTGACAGGGGGCAAGATACGCAGTATTTT. It is translated as CSVDRGQDTQYF.

The J gene is TRBJ2-1, the V gene TRBV9; D possibly corresponds to TRBD1 (7 bases). CDR3 length equals 16 residues. Trimming cost V 4 bases and J 4 bases, with 18 bases left between them. Germline CDR1 is SGDLS and CDR2 is YYNGEE. For the CDR3, the DNA is TGTGCCAGCAGCTACCAGGGGGGTTACGGGTACAATGAGCAGTTCTTC. The encoded protein is CASSYQGGYGYNEQFF. Using reference TRBV9 and TRBJ2-1 for the parts outside the CDR3, the full variable domain is DSGVTQTPKHLITATGQRVTLRCSPRSGDLSVYWYQQSLDQGLQFLIQYYNGEERAKGNILERFSAQQFPDLHSELNLSSLELGDSALYFCASSYQGGYGYNEQFFGPGTRLTVL.

The rearrangement links TRBV29-1 to TRBJ1-1, with D unclear. The CDR3 runs to 13 residues. Germline V lookup: CDR1 SQVTM, CDR2 ANQGSEA. Deletions cut 3 bases from V and 5 bases from J, with 13 bases between. CDR3 nucleotides: TGCAGCGTTGAGGGCAGCCAATGGACTGAAGCTTTCTTT. This translates into CSVEGSQWTEAFF. The entire variable domain, with the rest obtained from reference TRBV29-1 and TRBJ1-1, is as follows: SAVISQKPSRDICQRGTSLTIQCQVDSQVTMMFWYRQQPGQSLTLIATANQGSEATYESGFVIDKFPISRPNLTFSTLTVSNMSPEDSSIYLCSVEGSQWTEAFFGQGTRLTVV.

V is TRBV7-8 and J is TRBJ2-7, with D perhaps given as TRBD1 or TRBD2 (5 bases each). Germline V CDR1 and CDR2: SGHVS, FQNEAQ. The CDR3 has 14 amino acids. The V gene lost 3 bases and the J gene lost 5 bases, with 14 bases spanning the gap. This chain's CDR3 is CASSFAGRGNEQYF. CDR3 coding DNA: TGTGCCAGCAGCTTCGCAGGCCGGGGCAACGAGCAGTACTTC.

The chain couples TRBV28 to TRBJ2-1; 7 bases agree with TRBD2. The CDR3 is made up of 16 amino acids. The germline CDR1 and CDR2 sequences are MDHEN and SYDVKM. V trimming: 5 bases; J trimming: 2 bases; junction bases outside the gene matches: 9. CDR3 residues: CASSPQRGLTYNEQFF. CDR3 nucleotide sequence: TGTGCCAGCAGTCCCCAGCGGGGTCTAACCTACAATGAGCAGTTCTTC.

This chain joins TRBV10-3 and TRBJ1-2; D gene unclear. The germline V gene has CDR1 ENHRY and CDR2 SYGVKD. Deletions cut 6 bases from V and 8 bases from J, with 13 bases between. This CDR3 spans 12 amino acids. The CDR3, as DNA: TGTGCCATCAGCCCGGACGGATCGGGCTACACCTTC. Translated: CAISPDGSGYTF.

This clonotype appeared a single time. The rearrangement uses TRBV5-4 and TRBJ2-7; TRBD2 agrees at 10 bases. From germline, CDR1 is SGHNT and CDR2 YYREEE (reference sequence). The junction had 4 bases not matched to a gene; V was cut back by 0 bases and J by 4 bases. The CDR3 consists of 15 residues. CDR3 sequence: CASSLVGSGRYEQYF. The CDR3 region has the DNA TGTGCCAGCAGCTTGGTAGGTAGCGGGAGGTACGAGCAGTACTTC.

The chain has TRBV29-1 and TRBJ2-3; 7 nucleotides line up with TRBD2. Germline V CDR1 and CDR2: SQVTM, ANQGSEA. The CDR3 is 14 residues long. The trim removed 1 base at V and 6 bases at J, leaving 7 bases unmatched. Here the CDR3 DNA reads TGCAGCGTTGAAGGGGAGCGGGATGGGGATACGCAGTATTTT. Protein product: CSVEGERDGDTQYF.

The count of this clonotype is one. One end of the junction does not line up with germline, which may come from a read error. The chain is built from TRBV6-6 and TRBJ1-5; 8 bases match TRBD1. Germline V gene data show CDR1 as MNHNY and CDR2 as SVGAGI (reference sequence). The CDR3 has 14 residues. Written as DNA, the CDR3 is TGTGCCAGCAGCCGACAGGGGATTAATCAACCCCAGCATTTT. This gives the protein CASSRQGINQPQHF.

The CDR3 here is CASRRTFEQYF. In DNA, the CDR3 is TGTGCCAGCAGGCGTACCTTCGAGCAGTACTTC. The V gene is TRBV12-3 or TRBV12-4, the J gene TRBJ2-7; D is undetermined. The CDR3 is 11 residues long. V was pared by 6 bases and J by 6 bases, with 9 bases between.

This chain links TRBV28 with TRBJ1-1; D may be TRBD1 (5 bases). Germline CDR1 MDHEN, CDR2 SYDVKM. V lost 3 bases and J 5 bases, leaving 16 bases between the germline ends. The CDR3 is made up of 15 amino acids. CDR3 in DNA: TGTGCCAGCAGTTTGATCAGGGTATCTGGAACTGAAGCTTTCTTT. This translates into CASSLIRVSGTEAFF.

The V gene is TRBV7-8, the J gene TRBJ1-4, with no clear D. The V gene's germline CDR1 is SGHVS and CDR2 FQNEAQ. The CDR3 is made up of 10 amino acids. Trimming cost V 6 bases and J 7 bases, with 3 bases left between them. The CDR3 nucleotides are TGTGCCAGCAGGGGTGAAAAACTGTTTTTT. Translating gives CASRGEKLFF.